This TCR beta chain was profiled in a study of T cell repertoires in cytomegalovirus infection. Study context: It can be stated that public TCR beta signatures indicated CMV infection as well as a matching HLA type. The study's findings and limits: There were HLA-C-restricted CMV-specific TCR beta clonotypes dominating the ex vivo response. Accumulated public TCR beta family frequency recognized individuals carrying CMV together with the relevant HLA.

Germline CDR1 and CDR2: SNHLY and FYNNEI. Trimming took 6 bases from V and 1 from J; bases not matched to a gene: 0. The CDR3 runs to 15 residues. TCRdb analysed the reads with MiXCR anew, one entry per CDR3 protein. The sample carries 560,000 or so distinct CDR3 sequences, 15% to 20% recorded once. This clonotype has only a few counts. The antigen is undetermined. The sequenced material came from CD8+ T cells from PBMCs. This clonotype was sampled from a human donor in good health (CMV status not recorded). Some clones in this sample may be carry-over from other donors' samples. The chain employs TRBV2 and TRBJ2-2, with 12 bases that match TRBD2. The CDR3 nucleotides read TGTGCCAGCAGGGGACTAGCGGGGAACACCGGGGAGCTGTTTTTT. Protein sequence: CASRGLAGNTGELFF. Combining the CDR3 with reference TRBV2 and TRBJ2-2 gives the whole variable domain EPEVTQTPSHQVTQMGQEVILRCVPISNHLYFYWYRQILGQKVEFLVSFYNNEISEKSEIFDDQFSVERPDGSNFTLKIRSTKLEDSAMYFCASRGLAGNTGELFFGEGSRLTVL.